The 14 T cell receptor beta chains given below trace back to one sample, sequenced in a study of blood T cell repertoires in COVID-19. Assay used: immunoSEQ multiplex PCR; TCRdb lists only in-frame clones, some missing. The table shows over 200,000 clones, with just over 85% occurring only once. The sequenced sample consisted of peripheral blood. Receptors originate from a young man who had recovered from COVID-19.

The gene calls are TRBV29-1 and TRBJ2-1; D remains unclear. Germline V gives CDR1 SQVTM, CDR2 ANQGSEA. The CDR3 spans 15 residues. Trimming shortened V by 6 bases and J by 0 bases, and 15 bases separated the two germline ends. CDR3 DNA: TGCAGCGTCCGCGACTTCAAACCCTCCTACAATGAGCAGTTCTTC. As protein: CSVRDFKPSYNEQFF.

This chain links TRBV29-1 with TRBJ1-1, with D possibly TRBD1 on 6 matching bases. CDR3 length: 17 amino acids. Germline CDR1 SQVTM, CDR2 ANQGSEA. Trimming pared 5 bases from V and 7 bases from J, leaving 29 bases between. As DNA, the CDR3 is TGCAGCGTTCAAGGCCCCAGGGGCCCGTACCCGTTGGGTGAAGCTTTCTTT. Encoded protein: CSVQGPRGPYPLGEAFF.

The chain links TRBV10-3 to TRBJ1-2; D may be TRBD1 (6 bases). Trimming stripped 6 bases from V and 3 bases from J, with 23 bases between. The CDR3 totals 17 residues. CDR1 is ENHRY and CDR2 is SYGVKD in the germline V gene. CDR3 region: CAIRSEGGQGNHYGYTF. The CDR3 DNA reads TGTGCCATCAGATCTGAAGGGGGTCAGGGGAACCACTATGGCTACACCTTC.

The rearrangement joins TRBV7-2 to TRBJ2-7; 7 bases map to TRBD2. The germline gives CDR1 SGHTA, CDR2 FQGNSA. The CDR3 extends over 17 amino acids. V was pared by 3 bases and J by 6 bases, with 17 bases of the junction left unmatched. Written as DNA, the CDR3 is TGTGCCAGCAGCTTGGATTGGGGAGGGACCCTGGGAATCGAGCAGTACTTC. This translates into CASSLDWGGTLGIEQYF.

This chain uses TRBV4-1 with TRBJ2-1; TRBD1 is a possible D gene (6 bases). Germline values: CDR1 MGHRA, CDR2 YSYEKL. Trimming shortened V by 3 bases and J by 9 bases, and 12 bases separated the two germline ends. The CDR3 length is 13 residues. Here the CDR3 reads CASSHSRQAEQFF. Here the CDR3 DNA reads TGCGCCAGCAGCCATTCTAGACAGGCTGAGCAGTTCTTC.

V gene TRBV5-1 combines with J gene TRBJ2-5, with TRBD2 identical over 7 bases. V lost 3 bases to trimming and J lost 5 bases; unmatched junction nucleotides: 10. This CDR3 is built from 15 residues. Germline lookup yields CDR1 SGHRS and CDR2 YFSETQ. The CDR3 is CASSSPRLAVETQYF. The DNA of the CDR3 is TGCGCCAGCAGCTCCCCGAGACTAGCTGTGGAGACCCAGTACTTC.

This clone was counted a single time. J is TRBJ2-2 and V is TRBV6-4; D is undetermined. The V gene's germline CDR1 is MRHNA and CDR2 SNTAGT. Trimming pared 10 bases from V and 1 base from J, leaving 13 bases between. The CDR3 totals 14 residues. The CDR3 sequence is CATALTGNTGELFF. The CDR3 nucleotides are TGTGCCACCGCGCTGACGGGGAACACCGGGGAGCTGTTTTTT.

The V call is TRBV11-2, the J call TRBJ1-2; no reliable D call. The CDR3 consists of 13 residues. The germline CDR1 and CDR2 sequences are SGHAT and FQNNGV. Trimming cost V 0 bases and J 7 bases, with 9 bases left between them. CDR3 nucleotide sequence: TGTGCCAGCAGCTTAGAGCGCTCTCGTGGCTACACCTTC. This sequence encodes CASSLERSRGYTF.

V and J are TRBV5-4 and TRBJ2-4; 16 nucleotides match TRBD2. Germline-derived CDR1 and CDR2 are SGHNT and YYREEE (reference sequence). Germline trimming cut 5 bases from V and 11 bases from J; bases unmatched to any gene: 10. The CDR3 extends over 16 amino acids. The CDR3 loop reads CASSPSPGTSGGVQYF. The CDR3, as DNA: TGTGCCAGCAGTCCATCACCCGGGACTAGCGGGGGGGTTCAGTACTTC.

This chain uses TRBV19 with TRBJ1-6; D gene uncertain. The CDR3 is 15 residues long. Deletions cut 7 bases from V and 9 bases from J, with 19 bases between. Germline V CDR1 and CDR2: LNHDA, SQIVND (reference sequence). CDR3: CASIPTAVEGSPLHF. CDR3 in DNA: TGTGCCAGTATCCCGACGGCAGTGGAGGGTTCACCCCTCCACTTT.

The CDR3 bases are TGTGCCAGTCGACCGGGGGTCAGAGAGAATTCACCCCTCCACTTT. It is translated as CASRPGVRENSPLHF. The chain is built from TRBV6-6 and TRBJ1-6; TRBD1 is a possible D gene (5 bases). CDR3 length: 15 amino acids. Germline loops: CDR1 MNHNY, CDR2 SVGAGI (reference sequence). V was shortened by 9 bases and J by 7 bases, with 19 bases between the two germline ends.

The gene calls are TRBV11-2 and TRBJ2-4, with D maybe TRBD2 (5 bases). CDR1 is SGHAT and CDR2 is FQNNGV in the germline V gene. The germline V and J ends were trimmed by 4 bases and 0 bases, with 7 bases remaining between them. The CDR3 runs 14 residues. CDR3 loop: CASSSSLAKNIQYF. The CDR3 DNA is TGTGCCAGCAGCTCTAGCTTAGCCAAAAACATTCAGTACTTC.

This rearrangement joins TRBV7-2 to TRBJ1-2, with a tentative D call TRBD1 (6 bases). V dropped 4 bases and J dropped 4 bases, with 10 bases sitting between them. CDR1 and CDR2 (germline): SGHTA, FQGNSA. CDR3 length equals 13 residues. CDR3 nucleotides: TGTGCCAGCAGCTCCAGGGGCGGCTATGGCTACACCTTC. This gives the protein CASSSRGGYGYTF.

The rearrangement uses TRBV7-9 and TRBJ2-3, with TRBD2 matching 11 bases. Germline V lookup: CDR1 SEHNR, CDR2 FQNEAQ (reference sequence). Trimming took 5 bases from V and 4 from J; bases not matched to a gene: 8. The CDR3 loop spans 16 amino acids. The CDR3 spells CASSNPTSGGSDTQYF. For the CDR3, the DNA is TGTGCCAGCAGCAACCCCACTAGCGGGGGATCAGATACGCAGTATTTT.